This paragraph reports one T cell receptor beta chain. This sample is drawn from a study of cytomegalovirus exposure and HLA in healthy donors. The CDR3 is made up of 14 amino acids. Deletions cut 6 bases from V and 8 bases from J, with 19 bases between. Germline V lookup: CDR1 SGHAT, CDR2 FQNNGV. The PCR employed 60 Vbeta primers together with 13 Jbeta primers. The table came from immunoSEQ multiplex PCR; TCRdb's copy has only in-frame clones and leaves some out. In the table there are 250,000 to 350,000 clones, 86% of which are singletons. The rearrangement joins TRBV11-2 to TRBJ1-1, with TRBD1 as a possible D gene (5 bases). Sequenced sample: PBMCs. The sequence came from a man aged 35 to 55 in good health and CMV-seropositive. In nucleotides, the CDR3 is TGTGCCAGCAGTTCGACAGACTCTGCTTTAGAAGCTTTCTTT. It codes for CASSSTDSALEAFF.